One sample yielded the 17 T cell receptor beta chains listed below, sequenced in a study of cytomegalovirus exposure and HLA in healthy donors. PCR primers comprised 60 Vbeta and 13 Jbeta primers. Clones were read by immunoSEQ multiplex PCR, and TCRdb kept only the in-frame ones, dropping some. Of roughly 170,000 clones in the sample, more than 65% were seen once. The source material was PBMCs. These receptors all stem from a woman in her twenties or thirties in good health and CMV-seronegative.

V gene TRBV15 combines with J gene TRBJ1-5; tentatively, D is TRBD1 (6 bases). Germline V gene data show CDR1 as LNHNV and CDR2 as YYDKDF (reference sequence). Trimming left V 0 bases short and J 9 bases short, with 15 bases between. CDR3 length: 15 amino acids. CDR3 DNA sequence: TGTGCCACCAGCAGAGACAGGGAGGGGGGGACGCCCCAGCATTTT. Translating it yields CATSRDREGGTPQHF.

The CDR3 coding sequence is TGTGCCAGCAGCGTAGAATTGGGGTCGACAGGGCGCACCGGGGAGCTGTTTTTT. Translating it yields CASSVELGSTGRTGELFF. The V and J genes are TRBV9 and TRBJ2-2, with TRBD1 identical over 7 bases. This CDR3 comprises 18 residues. Germline V gene lookup returns CDR1 SGDLS and CDR2 YYNGEE. Unmatched junction bases numbered 12, after V lost 0 bases and J lost 4 bases.

The rearrangement joins TRBV4-2 to TRBJ1-1; a possible D gene is TRBD1 (5 bases). With 4 bases removed from V and 5 bases from J, the gap between germline ends came to 17 bases. Germline loops: CDR1 LGHNA, CDR2 YNFKEQ. CDR3 size: 15 residues. This CDR3 reads CASSLAGDLGTEAFF. CDR3 nucleotides: TGTGCCAGCAGCCTAGCGGGGGACCTTGGGACTGAAGCTTTCTTT.

The chain links TRBV7-9 to TRBJ2-2; the D is unclear. Germline values: CDR1 SEHNR, CDR2 FQNEAQ (reference sequence). The CDR3 runs 13 residues. V lost 7 bases, J lost 6 bases, and 12 bases lay in between. The CDR3 sequence is CASTWSGPGELFF. The CDR3 DNA sequence: TGTGCCAGCACCTGGTCTGGGCCCGGGGAGCTGTTTTTT. Based on the CDR3 plus reference TRBV7-9 and TRBJ2-2, the full variable domain is DTGVSQNPRHKITKRGQNVTFRCDPISEHNRLYWYRQTLGQGPEFLTYFQNEAQLEKSRLLSDRFSAERPKGSFSTLEIQRTEQGDSAMYLCASTWSGPGELFFGEGSRLTVL.

This clone came up a few times. The V call is TRBV6-1, the J call TRBJ2-2, with 8 nucleotides matching TRBD1. CDR3 length equals 14 residues. V shed 4 bases and J 7 bases; nucleotides not matched to a gene: 5. CDR1 MNHNS and CDR2 SASEGT come from the germline V gene. The CDR3 here is CASSGTGWDGELFF. CDR3 nucleotide sequence: TGTGCCAGCAGTGGGACAGGGTGGGACGGGGAGCTGTTTTTT.

The table lists this clone with a count of one. At one end, the junction sequence differs from germline, possibly due to a read error. The chain is built from TRBV15 and TRBJ1-2, with D possibly matching TRBD1 (6 bases). CDR1 LNHNV and CDR2 YYDKDF come from the germline V gene (reference sequence). The CDR3 is 13 residues long. The CDR3 DNA sequence: TGTGCCACCAGCAGTGACAGGAACTATGGCTACCCCTTC. Translation: CATSSDRNYGYPF.

This chain joins TRBV7-3 and TRBJ2-1, with D possibly matching TRBD2 (6 bases). V dropped 1 base and J dropped 2 bases, with 15 bases sitting between them. The CDR3 loop spans 17 amino acids. Germline loops: CDR1 SGHTA, CDR2 FQGTGA. The CDR3 loop reads CASSLRWASDPYNEQFF. CDR3 DNA: TGTGCCAGCAGCTTAAGATGGGCTAGCGACCCCTACAATGAGCAGTTCTTC.

The chain uses TRBV30 and TRBJ1-1; D perhaps matches TRBD1 (6 bases). V lost 1 base to trimming and J lost 5 bases, with 17 bases between them. The CDR3 loop spans 15 amino acids. Germline values: CDR1 GTSNPN, CDR2 SVGIG (reference sequence). The CDR3: CAWSDEGGIVTEAFF. In DNA form, the CDR3 reads TGTGCCTGGAGTGATGAAGGGGGTATTGTGACTGAAGCTTTCTTT.

This clone was seen only a few times. This chain connects TRBV9 to TRBJ2-5; D perhaps matches TRBD2 (5 bases). V was pared by 0 bases and J by 5 bases, with 17 bases between. This CDR3 contains 16 residues. Germline values: CDR1 SGDLS, CDR2 YYNGEE. The CDR3 DNA sequence: TGTGCCAGCAGCGTAGGTGAATCCCCGGGGTGGGAGACCCAGTACTTC. It specifies CASSVGESPGWETQYF.

The V call is TRBV27, the J call TRBJ1-4; 11 nucleotides agree with TRBD1. After removal of 1 base from V and 8 bases from J, the junction contained 3 bases not matched to a gene. Germline V CDR1 and CDR2: MNHEY, SMNVEV (reference sequence). The CDR3 runs 15 residues. CDR3 sequence: CASSLWTGGKEKLFF. Written as DNA, the CDR3 is TGTGCCAGCAGTTTATGGACAGGGGGCAAGGAAAAACTGTTTTTT.

This chain connects TRBV27 to TRBJ2-7; D gene ambiguous. The CDR3 length is 14 residues. V was cut by 0 bases and J by 1 base, with 7 bases left in between. Germline loops: CDR1 MNHEY, CDR2 SMNVEV (reference sequence). The DNA for the CDR3 is TGTGCCAGCAGTTTATCGGCCAGGTCCTACGAGCAGTACTTC. It codes for CASSLSARSYEQYF.

V gene TRBV13 combines with J gene TRBJ2-7; 7 nucleotides align to TRBD1. The ends lost 0 bases at V and 5 bases at J; junction bases unmatched: 10. Per the germline V gene, CDR1 is PRHDT and CDR2 is FYEKMQ (reference sequence). The length of the CDR3 is 16 residues. The DNA for the CDR3 is TGTGCCAGCAGCTTAGGCCAGTTGGGGCAGGGGGACGAGCAGTACTTC. Residues: CASSLGQLGQGDEQYF. The complete variable domain, with remaining parts taken from reference TRBV13 and TRBJ2-7, reads AAGVIQSPRHLIKEKRETATLKCYPIPRHDTVYWYQQGPGQDPQFLISFYEKMQSDKGSIPDRFSAQQFSDYHSELNMSSLELGDSALYFCASSLGQLGQGDEQYFGPGTRLTVT.

Here the CDR3 reads CASSRQGTEAFF. CDR3 sequence (DNA): TGTGCCAGCAGCAGACAGGGCACTGAAGCTTTCTTT. The gene calls are TRBV2 and TRBJ1-1, with 7 bases matching TRBD1. The CDR3 sequence is 12 residues long. The ends lost 6 bases at V and 4 bases at J; junction bases unmatched: 2. CDR1 is SNHLY and CDR2 is FYNNEI in the germline V gene.

The V gene is TRBV15, the J gene TRBJ2-1, with TRBD2 as a possible D gene (6 bases). This CDR3 has 16 amino acids. Between the trimmed V and J ends, which lost 7 bases and 0 bases, there was a span of 16 bases. CDR1 is LNHNV and CDR2 is YYDKDF in the germline V gene (reference sequence). In nucleotides, the CDR3 is TGTGCCACCAAAGCGGGCGGGGTCCTCTCCTACAATGAGCAGTTCTTC. This sequence encodes CATKAGGVLSYNEQFF.

The CDR3 is CASSFRGGESYEQYF. The CDR3, as DNA: TGTGCCAGCAGCTTTAGGGGGGGAGAGAGTTACGAGCAGTACTTC. V gene TRBV5-4 combines with J gene TRBJ2-7; D may be TRBD2 (7 bases). CDR1 is SGHNT and CDR2 is YYREEE in the germline V gene (reference sequence). The CDR3 is 15 residues long. Trimming took 2 bases from V and 4 from J, leaving 16 bases between them.

The chain recombines TRBV5-6 with TRBJ1-4; weak D call: TRBD1 (5 bases). Deletions cut 4 bases from V and 5 bases from J, with 9 bases between. The CDR3 has 13 amino acids. Germline CDR1 reads SGHDT; CDR2 reads YYEEEE. The CDR3 loop reads CASSMTVNEKLFF. The CDR3 DNA reads as TGTGCCAGCAGCATGACAGTGAATGAAAAACTGTTTTTT.

The chain couples TRBV10-3 to TRBJ1-1, with a possible D match to TRBD1 (6 bases). V was pared by 5 bases and J by 11 bases, with 15 bases between. Germline V gene lookup returns CDR1 ENHRY and CDR2 SYGVKD. The CDR3 has 12 residues. CDR3 sequence reads: CAISPGQLGAFF. Here the CDR3 DNA reads TGTGCCATCAGTCCCGGACAGCTGGGGGCTTTCTTT.